Listed here are 27 T cell receptor beta chains from one sample, sequenced in a study of shared clonotypes between healthy human individuals. Libraries were prepared by immunoSEQ multiplex PCR; TCRdb keeps only in-frame clonotypes and omits some of them. The sample yields roughly 2 million clones, approximately 96% seen once. Sequencing was carried out using naive CD4+ T cells sorted from blood. Subset of the sample: CD45RA+ positively selected. These TCRs come from a man between 18 and 29 years old in good health.

The V call is TRBV10-2, the J call TRBJ2-2; TRBD2 matches 9 bases. Per germline, CDR1 WSHSY and CDR2 SAAADI. The CDR3 has 15 residues. J lost 3 bases, V lost 8 bases, and 7 bases had no gene match. CDR3 amino acids: CASHSGGLYTGELFF. DNA for the CDR3: TGCGCCAGCCATAGCGGGGGCCTTTACACCGGGGAGCTGTTTTTT.

The chain links TRBV19 to TRBJ2-3; perhaps D is TRBD1 or TRBD2 (5 bases each). Germline CDR1 reads LNHDA; CDR2 reads SQIVND (reference sequence). V gave up 7 bases and J gave up 6 bases, with 17 bases separating them. The CDR3 totals 14 residues. The CDR3 sequence is CASKGPVRGDTQYF. The DNA of the CDR3 is TGTGCCAGTAAGGGGCCAGTTCGAGGGGATACGCAGTATTTT.

This chain uses TRBV18 with TRBJ1-1, with D perhaps TRBD1 (6 bases). This CDR3 region has 14 residues. Germline V lookup: CDR1 KGHSH, CDR2 LQKENI. Between the trimmed V and J ends, which lost 2 bases and 7 bases, there was a span of 14 bases. CDR3 coding DNA: TGTGCCAGCTCACCAATAGCCTCCAGGGGTGAAGCTTTCTTT. Its protein product is CASSPIASRGEAFF.

The rearrangement links TRBV4-1 to TRBJ2-3, with TRBD2 identical over 7 bases. This CDR3 region has 18 residues. V was clipped by 1 base and J by 3 bases; unmatched bases: 13. CDR1 MGHRA and CDR2 YSYEKL come from the germline V gene. The CDR3 region has the DNA TGCGCCAGCAGCCAAGTAGGCCCCGGCGGCGGGAGAACAGATACGCAGTATTTT. This gives the protein CASSQVGPGGGRTDTQYF.

With respect to this clone: At the DNA level, this CDR3 is encoded by other sequences in the same sample as well. The CDR3 DNA sequence: TGTGCCTGGAGTGTACTCTCTGAAGCTTTCTTT. Its protein is CAWSVLSEAFF. The chain recombines TRBV30 with TRBJ1-1, with D hard to call. This CDR3 contains 11 residues. V was trimmed by 0 bases and J by 6 bases, leaving 5 bases between them. Germline V gives CDR1 GTSNPN, CDR2 SVGIG (reference sequence).

This clone came up a few times. The rearrangement joins TRBV7-9 to TRBJ1-2; 8 bases agree with TRBD1. The CDR3 loop spans 14 amino acids. Trimming took 5 bases from V and 4 from J; bases not matched to a gene: 6. CDR1 and CDR2 (germline): SEHNR, FQNEAQ (reference sequence). The CDR3 region has the DNA TGTGCCAGCAGCCTGGGACAGGAGGTCTATGGCTACACCTTC. This encodes CASSLGQEVYGYTF. The full variable domain, rest sourced from reference TRBV7-9 and TRBJ1-2, is DTGVSQNPRHKITKRGQNVTFRCDPISEHNRLYWYRQTLGQGPEFLTYFQNEAQLEKSRLLSDRFSAERPKGSFSTLEIQRTEQGDSAMYLCASSLGQEVYGYTFGSGTRLTVV.

This chain connects TRBV18 to TRBJ2-5, with D possibly matching TRBD2 (6 bases). CDR3 length equals 16 residues. CDR1 and CDR2 from the germline V gene are KGHSH and LQKENI. V was trimmed by 6 bases and J by 7 bases, leaving 24 bases between them. CDR3 in amino acids: CASSPTPTVLGGTQYF. The CDR3 DNA reads TGTGCCAGCTCTCCCACCCCGACAGTGCTGGGGGGGACCCAGTACTTC.

The genes are TRBV23-1 and TRBJ1-5, with D unresolved. TRBV23-1 is identified as an open reading frame with a role that is uncertain. This CDR3 comprises 16 residues. The V gene lost 0 bases and the J gene lost 3 bases, with 12 bases spanning the gap. CDR3 in amino acids: CASSQSRGFANQPQHF. CDR3 nucleotides: TGCGCCAGCAGTCAATCGAGAGGGTTCGCCAATCAGCCCCAGCATTTT.

The chain has TRBV4-1 and TRBJ2-7; perhaps TRBD1 as D (6 bases). Trimming pared 4 bases from V and 1 base from J, leaving 14 bases between. The CDR3 runs to 15 residues. CDR1 and CDR2 (germline): MGHRA, YSYEKL. The CDR3 DNA is TGCGCCAGCAGCCTCGTAGACAGGATATCCTACGAGCAGTACTTC. As protein: CASSLVDRISYEQYF.

V is TRBV7-2 and J is TRBJ2-7, with TRBD1 matching over 11 bases. Germline CDR1 reads SGHTA; CDR2 reads FQGNSA. There are 16 residues in the CDR3. V trimming: 4 bases; J trimming: 4 bases; junction bases outside the gene matches: 9. CDR3 sequence reads: CASSYLGQGARYEQYF. As DNA, the CDR3 is TGTGCCAGCAGCTACCTCGGACAGGGGGCGCGATACGAGCAGTACTTC.

CDR3 nucleotide sequence: TGCGCCAGCAGTGAAGCCCCCTGGGGGGCCAACTTCTCCTACGAGCAGTACTTC. It is translated as CASSEAPWGANFSYEQYF. The V call is TRBV10-1, the J call TRBJ2-7; possibly TRBD1 or TRBD2 for D (6 bases each). The CDR3 is made up of 18 amino acids. The germline V gene encodes CDR1 WNHNN and CDR2 SYGVQD (reference sequence). Trimming shortened V by 3 bases and J by 0 bases, and 21 bases separated the two germline ends.

On this clone itself: The sample holds other DNA sequences that translate to the same CDR3. This chain uses TRBV5-1 with TRBJ2-1, with D perhaps TRBD1 or TRBD2 (5 bases each). CDR3 length: 14 amino acids. Per the germline V gene, CDR1 is SGHRS and CDR2 is YFSETQ. The V end was cut by 3 bases, the J end by 3 bases, with 10 bases between. The CDR3 protein is CASSSGTSYNEQFF. CDR3 DNA: TGCGCCAGCAGCTCGGGGACGAGCTACAATGAGCAGTTCTTC.

This chain uses TRBV2 with TRBJ1-2; 8 positions agree with TRBD1. CDR3 length equals 16 residues. The ends lost 2 bases at V and 4 bases at J; junction bases unmatched: 9. CDR1 and CDR2 (germline): SNHLY, FYNNEI. In DNA form, the CDR3 reads TGTGCCAGCAGTGAATTCGGGACAGGCACCCCCTATGGCTACACCTTC. It encodes CASSEFGTGTPYGYTF.

The chain recombines TRBV11-2 with TRBJ2-5; D might be TRBD2 (6 bases). Trimming removed 2 bases from V and 5 bases from J, with 9 bases in between. Germline lookup yields CDR1 SGHAT and CDR2 FQNNGV. This CDR3 spans 13 amino acids. CDR3 sequence: CASSLRAGETQYF. The CDR3 coding sequence is TGTGCCAGCAGCTTAAGGGCGGGGGAGACCCAGTACTTC. The full variable domain, with the rest looked up from reference TRBV11-2 and TRBJ2-5, is EAGVAQSPRYKIIEKRQSVAFWCNPISGHATLYWYQQILGQGPKLLIQFQNNGVVDDSQLPKDRFSAERLKGVDSTLKIQPAKLEDSAVYLCASSLRAGETQYFGPGTRLLVL.

V is TRBV5-1 and J is TRBJ2-1; the D is unclear. CDR3 length: 15 amino acids. Deletions cut 2 bases from V and 0 bases from J, with 9 bases between. Germline V gene sequence: CDR1 SGHRS, CDR2 YFSETQ. CDR3 in DNA: TGCGCCAGCAGCTTTGACCCGGGCTCCTACAATGAGCAGTTCTTC. Its protein is CASSFDPGSYNEQFF.

The V gene is TRBV7-9, the J gene TRBJ2-7; 8 positions match TRBD1. Trimming at V came to 4 bases and at J to 1 base, leaving 6 bases not matched to a gene. This CDR3 is built from 15 residues. From germline, CDR1 is SEHNR and CDR2 FQNEAQ (reference sequence). CDR3 amino acids: CASSSGQGRSYEQYF. In nucleotides, the CDR3 is TGTGCCAGCAGCTCCGGACAGGGCCGATCCTACGAGCAGTACTTC.

The chain employs TRBV7-3 and TRBJ1-4, with no clear D. CDR3 length: 16 amino acids. Trimming removed 7 bases at V and 1 base at J, with 16 bases between. Germline V lookup: CDR1 SGHTA, CDR2 FQGTGA. The CDR3 protein is CASTEAKSLTNEKLFF. CDR3 DNA: TGTGCCAGCACCGAGGCAAAGAGTTTAACTAATGAAAAACTGTTTTTT.

The chain combines TRBV6-6 with TRBJ2-1; D unresolved. The germline V and J ends were trimmed by 2 bases and 5 bases, with 16 bases remaining between them. CDR1 MNHNY and CDR2 SVGAGI come from the germline V gene (reference sequence). This CDR3 contains 16 residues. CDR3 coding DNA: TGTGCCAGCAGTTACCCATCCGCTAAACGTGACAATGAGCAGTTCTTC. Protein product: CASSYPSAKRDNEQFF.

The chain employs TRBV19 and TRBJ1-5; D possibly corresponds to TRBD1 (6 bases). This CDR3 comprises 14 residues. From germline, CDR1 is LNHDA and CDR2 SQIVND (reference sequence). V lost 6 bases, J lost 6 bases, and 15 bases lay in between. Here the CDR3 reads CASRAGVLGQPQHF. CDR3 coding DNA: TGTGCCAGTAGAGCAGGGGTTTTGGGTCAGCCCCAGCATTTT.

The rearrangement links TRBV2 to TRBJ1-1; no reliable D call. Trimming stripped 6 bases from V and 0 bases from J, with 11 bases between. This CDR3 is built from 14 residues. CDR1 and CDR2 from the germline V gene are SNHLY and FYNNEI. Here the CDR3 reads CASRPDGLNTEAFF. CDR3 DNA sequence: TGTGCCAGCAGACCGGACGGGCTGAACACTGAAGCTTTCTTT. Supplemented by reference TRBV2 and TRBJ1-1, the full variable domain reads EPEVTQTPSHQVTQMGQEVILRCVPISNHLYFYWYRQILGQKVEFLVSFYNNEISEKSEIFDDQFSVERPDGSNFTLKIRSTKLEDSAMYFCASRPDGLNTEAFFGQGTRLTVV.

This clone has just one count. The J gene is TRBJ2-7, the V gene TRBV6-4; 14 bases match TRBD2. There are 17 residues in the CDR3. Unmatched junction bases numbered 9, after V lost 6 bases and J lost 2 bases. Germline CDR1 and CDR2: MRHNA and SNTAGT. DNA for the CDR3: TGTGCCAGCAGCCCGACTGGACTAGCGGGAGGAACCTACGAGCAGTACTTC. Translated: CASSPTGLAGGTYEQYF.

The chain joins TRBV5-1 to TRBJ2-7; possibly TRBD1 for D (6 bases). Trimming took 1 base from V and 0 from J, leaving 11 bases between them. The CDR3 totals 15 residues. Germline CDR1 reads SGHRS; CDR2 reads YFSETQ. The CDR3 is CASSLLRTASYEQYF. For the CDR3, the DNA is TGCGCCAGCAGCTTGCTGCGGACAGCCTCCTACGAGCAGTACTTC.

Regarding this clone: The junction differs from germline at one of its ends, possibly a read error. The chain couples TRBV15 to TRBJ2-5; no firm D call. The CDR3 loop spans 12 amino acids. Looked up from germline, CDR1 is LNHNV and CDR2 is YYDKDF (reference sequence). This CDR3 is CATSRDLSPRHF. The CDR3 DNA reads as TGTGCCACCAGCAGAGATCTGTCACCCCGGCACTTC.

V is TRBV9 and J is TRBJ2-2, with D unclear. The V gene's germline CDR1 is SGDLS and CDR2 YYNGEE. V dropped 0 bases and J dropped 2 bases, with 23 bases sitting between them. The CDR3 is made up of 20 amino acids. The CDR3 reads CASSVDHKPPPSVNTGELFF. Here the CDR3 DNA reads TGTGCCAGCAGCGTAGATCACAAGCCGCCCCCCTCGGTAAACACCGGGGAGCTGTTTTTT.

The chain joins TRBV4-2 to TRBJ2-1; no clear D. V was clipped by 4 bases and J by 5 bases, with 24 bases between them. Germline CDR1 is LGHNA and CDR2 is YNFKEQ. The CDR3 spans 18 residues. The CDR3 DNA reads as TGTGCCAGCAGCCGAGCAAGTACCGGGCCCCTAACCGACAATGAGCAGTTCTTC. This translates into CASSRASTGPLTDNEQFF.

The chain links TRBV4-1 to TRBJ2-3, with 7 bases matching TRBD1. The CDR3 covers 15 residues. Trimming cost V 0 bases and J 3 bases; bases outside gene matches: 3. The germline V gene encodes CDR1 MGHRA and CDR2 YSYEKL. The CDR3 DNA reads TGCGCCAGCAGCCAAGATTTACAGGGGACAGATACGCAGTATTTT. It is translated as CASSQDLQGTDTQYF.

The CDR3 loop is CASSGPTSTDTQYF. The CDR3 region has the DNA TGTGCCAGCAGCGGCCCGACTAGCACAGATACGCAGTATTTT. This chain joins TRBV13 and TRBJ2-3; no clear D gene. This CDR3 contains 14 residues. The germline V gene has CDR1 PRHDT and CDR2 FYEKMQ (reference sequence). Deletions cut 5 bases from V and 0 bases from J, with 9 bases between.